These 21 T cell receptor beta chains were sequenced from one sample in a study of cytomegalovirus exposure and HLA in healthy donors. The PCR had 60 Vbeta and 13 Jbeta primers. The protocol was immunoSEQ multiplex PCR, while the TCRdb copy is restricted to in-frame clones and leaves out a portion. The sample has under 110,000 clones; under 80% are singletons. Source material: PBMCs. The receptors were gathered from a man in his sixties in good health and CMV-seronegative.

This clone was detected only once. The rearrangement links TRBV11-2 to TRBJ1-1; perhaps TRBD1 as D (6 bases). The germline CDR1 and CDR2 sequences are SGHAT and FQNNGV. CDR3 length: 13 amino acids. Trimming removed 5 bases from V and 2 bases from J, with 9 bases in between. The CDR3 sequence is CASSRQVNTEAFF. CDR3 in DNA: TGTGCCAGCAGCCGACAGGTTAACACTGAAGCTTTCTTT.

The chain joins TRBV7-2 to TRBJ2-1, with TRBD1 as a possible D gene (6 bases). V dropped 1 base and J dropped 3 bases, with 10 bases sitting between them. CDR1 and CDR2 from the germline V gene are SGHTA and FQGNSA. CDR3 length equals 15 residues. DNA of the CDR3: TGTGCCAGCAGCTTAGTGACAGGAGACTACAATGAGCAGTTCTTC. Translation gives CASSLVTGDYNEQFF.

The genes are TRBV5-4 and TRBJ1-2; D unclear. The germline gives CDR1 SGHNT, CDR2 YYREEE (reference sequence). The V gene lost 2 bases and the J gene lost 5 bases, with 10 bases spanning the gap. The CDR3 is 13 amino acids. CDR3 nucleotide sequence: TGTGCCAGCAGCTTAGGCGGCAGTTATGGCTACACCTTC. Protein sequence: CASSLGGSYGYTF.

This chain links TRBV7-3 with TRBJ2-2, with D unresolved. Germline V gene lookup returns CDR1 SGHTA and CDR2 FQGTGA. The CDR3 has 14 residues. Trimming shortened V by 4 bases and J by 1 base, and 7 bases separated the two germline ends. This chain's CDR3 is CASSSFGNTGELFF. The CDR3 bases are TGTGCCAGCAGCTCATTCGGGAACACCGGGGAGCTGTTTTTT.

This rearrangement joins TRBV6-5 to TRBJ2-3; unclear D gene. V lost 0 bases and J 6 bases, leaving 4 bases between the germline ends. This CDR3 spans 12 amino acids. Germline CDR1 and CDR2: MNHEY and SVGAGI. The CDR3 DNA reads as TGTGCCAGCAGTTACTCCCGGGATACGCAGTATTTT. Translating gives CASSYSRDTQYF.

This clone came up a few times. The genes are TRBV4-2 and TRBJ2-5; tentatively, D is TRBD1 (6 bases). V lost 2 bases, J lost 5 bases, and 9 bases lay in between. The CDR3 extends over 13 amino acids. CDR1 is LGHNA and CDR2 is YNFKEQ in the germline V gene. The DNA for the CDR3 is TGTGCCAGCAGCCAACAGGGGTGGGAGACCCAGTACTTC. Translating it yields CASSQQGWETQYF.

This clone occurred once. The rearrangement uses TRBV5-1 and TRBJ2-5, with D perhaps matching TRBD2 (7 bases). With 1 base removed from V and 1 base from J, the gap between germline ends came to 14 bases. Germline CDR1 is SGHRS and CDR2 is YFSETQ. The CDR3 covers 16 residues. CDR3 sequence reads: CASSLRGGALQETQYF. The CDR3 coding sequence is TGCGCCAGCAGCTTGAGGGGGGGGGCGCTCCAAGAGACCCAGTACTTC.

The rearrangement links TRBV4-1 to TRBJ1-1; 10 bases fit TRBD1. V was clipped by 5 bases and J by 1 base; unmatched bases: 7. The CDR3 spans 16 residues. Germline V CDR1 and CDR2: MGHRA, YSYEKL. This CDR3 reads CASSGQGQGPNTEAFF. The CDR3 nucleotides read TGCGCCAGCAGCGGACAGGGACAGGGGCCGAACACTGAAGCTTTCTTT.

This clone was seen more than once but under ten times. The chain is built from TRBV6-6 and TRBJ1-5, with a tentative D call TRBD1 (5 bases). CDR3 length: 15 amino acids. Trimming took off 2 bases at V and 11 bases at J, with 19 bases between the two ends. Germline V gene sequence: CDR1 MNHNY, CDR2 SVGAGI (reference sequence). CDR3 region: CASSYMPGPREAQHF. The CDR3 DNA follows: TGTGCCAGCAGTTACATGCCAGGGCCGCGGGAAGCCCAGCATTTT.

The V gene is TRBV6-5, the J gene TRBJ1-2; no reliable D call. Germline V gene lookup returns CDR1 MNHEY and CDR2 SVGAGI. V shed 5 bases and J shed 3 bases, with 16 bases lying between them. The CDR3 extends over 15 amino acids. The CDR3 is CASSRLQTRDYGYTF. The CDR3 DNA follows: TGTGCCAGCAGTCGCCTCCAGACTAGGGACTATGGCTACACCTTC.

The chain uses TRBV30 and TRBJ2-1, with a weak D call TRBD2 (8 bases). This CDR3 region has 14 residues. Germline V CDR1 and CDR2: GTSNPN, SVGIG (reference sequence). CDR3 protein: CGSGGAGGYNEQFF. CDR3 nucleotide sequence: TGTGGCTCAGGGGGGGCGGGGGGTTACAATGAGCAGTTCTTC.

This clone was picked up one time. The chain combines TRBV28 with TRBJ1-1; 9 nucleotides align to TRBD1. The CDR3 sequence is 14 residues long. V trimming: 8 bases; J trimming: 4 bases; junction bases outside the gene matches: 8. Germline V lookup: CDR1 MDHEN, CDR2 SYDVKM. CDR3 loop: CASGQGMWATEAFF. DNA of the CDR3: TGTGCCAGCGGACAGGGGATGTGGGCCACTGAAGCTTTCTTT. Full variable domain (remainder filled in from reference TRBV28 and TRBJ1-1): DVKVTQSSRYLVKRTGEKVFLECVQDMDHENMFWYRQDPGLGLRLIYFSYDVKMKEKGDIPEGYSVSREKKERFSLILESASTNQTSMYLCASGQGMWATEAFFGQGTRLTVV.

A remark on this clone: Germline is not matched at one junction end, which may reflect a read error. The chain employs TRBV7-9 and TRBJ1-1; D is uncertain. Germline V gene data show CDR1 as SEHNR and CDR2 as FQNEAQ (reference sequence). This CDR3 region has 15 residues. The CDR3 bases are TGTGCCAGCAGCTCTCCCGCAGGCACAAACACTGAAGATTTCTTT. As protein: CASSSPAGTNTEDFF.

The chain employs TRBV6-5 and TRBJ1-6, with 11 bases aligning to TRBD1. Germline V gene data show CDR1 as MNHEY and CDR2 as SVGAGI. This CDR3 spans 15 amino acids. Trimming at V came to 6 bases and at J to 9 bases, leaving 7 bases not matched to a gene. CDR3 region: CASRTEGTGGSPLHF. DNA for the CDR3: TGTGCCAGCAGAACCGAGGGGACAGGGGGTTCACCCCTCCACTTT.

This clone was seen only once. The chain couples TRBV7-9 to TRBJ2-5; weak D call: TRBD1 (5 bases). CDR1 and CDR2 from the germline V gene are SEHNR and FQNEAQ (reference sequence). The CDR3 is 13 amino acids. V lost 5 bases, J lost 5 bases, and 12 bases lay in between. The CDR3 here is CASSPGWGETQYF. The CDR3 DNA is TGTGCCAGCAGCCCCGGGTGGGGCGAGACCCAGTACTTC.

The chain joins TRBV27 to TRBJ2-7; perhaps TRBD2 as D (7 bases). The CDR3 runs to 14 residues. In germline, CDR1 is MNHEY, CDR2 SMNVEV (reference sequence). Between the trimmed V and J ends, which lost 3 bases and 4 bases, there was a span of 13 bases. Here the CDR3 DNA reads TGTGCCAGCAGTTTGGGGGGGCCCGGGTACGAGCAGTACTTC. This sequence encodes CASSLGGPGYEQYF.

This chain uses TRBV6-5 with TRBJ2-3, with 7 bases fitting TRBD1. CDR1 and CDR2 (germline): MNHEY, SVGAGI. This CDR3 contains 15 residues. The junction had 8 bases not matched to a gene; V was cut back by 6 bases and J by 2 bases. CDR3 bases: TGTGCCAGCAGACACCGGGACAGTTACACAGATACGCAGTATTTT. As protein: CASRHRDSYTDTQYF.

The gene calls are TRBV30 and TRBJ1-5; D is unresolved. Germline V CDR1 and CDR2: GTSNPN, SVGIG (reference sequence). The CDR3 has 14 residues. V was trimmed by 0 bases and J by 1 base, leaving 7 bases between them. The CDR3 region has the DNA TGTGCCTGGAGTGTACGCGGGAGCAATCAGCCCCAGCATTTT. Translating it yields CAWSVRGSNQPQHF.

The rearrangement joins TRBV4-3 to TRBJ2-1; no firm D call. Trimming shortened V by 0 bases and J by 8 bases, and 11 bases separated the two germline ends. Per the germline V gene, CDR1 is LGHNA and CDR2 is YSLEER. The length of the CDR3 is 14 residues. The CDR3 DNA sequence: TGCGCCAGCAGCCAAGATTCCGGTCTGGATGAGCAGTTCTTC. Amino acid sequence: CASSQDSGLDEQFF.

The rearrangement uses TRBV5-1 and TRBJ2-7, with 8 bases fitting TRBD2. The CDR3 consists of 14 residues. Trimming cost V 2 bases and J 3 bases; bases outside gene matches: 4. Germline CDR1 and CDR2: SGHRS and YFSETQ. As DNA, the CDR3 is TGCGCCAGCAGCTTTTTAGCGGGGAACTACGAGCAGTACTTC. Its translation is CASSFLAGNYEQYF. Drawing the rest from reference TRBV5-1 and TRBJ2-7, the complete variable domain is KAGVTQTPRYLIKTRGQQVTLSCSPISGHRSVSWYQQTPGQGLQFLFEYFSETQRNKGNFPGRFSGRQFSNSRSEMNVSTLELGDSALYLCASSFLAGNYEQYFGPGTRLTVT.

The chain recombines TRBV5-4 with TRBJ2-5; a weak D match, TRBD1 (6 bases). The CDR3 length is 14 residues. V lost 0 bases, J lost 2 bases, and 8 bases lay in between. Germline CDR1 is SGHNT and CDR2 is YYREEE (reference sequence). The DNA for the CDR3 is TGTGCCAGCAGCTTGGAGACAGGTCAAGAGACCCAGTACTTC. It translates to CASSLETGQETQYF. Combining the CDR3 with reference TRBV5-4 and TRBJ2-5 gives the whole variable domain ETGVTQSPTHLIKTRGQQVTLRCSSQSGHNTVSWYQQALGQGPQFIFQYYREEENGRGNFPPRFSGLQFPNYSSELNVNALELDDSALYLCASSLETGQETQYFGPGTRLLVL.